The 14 T cell receptor beta chains reported below all come from one sample, sequenced in a study of identical twins. TCRdb called the 5' RACE reads again in MiXCR, with one record for every CDR3 protein. Seen here are hundreds of thousands of distinct CDR3 sequences, approximately 6.1% observed once, and the top ten hold 1.5% to 2%. Material for sequencing was naive T cells sorted from blood. The receptors were sampled from a man aged 18 to 30 in good health.

This clonotype was seen ten or more times. The V gene is TRBV24-1, the J gene TRBJ1-5, with D possibly being TRBD1 (5 bases). V lost 5 bases and J 4 bases, leaving 14 bases between the germline ends. CDR1 is KGHDR and CDR2 is SFDVKD in the germline V gene. This CDR3 comprises 15 residues. The CDR3: CATSGVDTPNQPQHF. In DNA form, the CDR3 reads TGTGCCACCAGTGGGGTGGACACTCCGAATCAGCCCCAGCATTTT.

This clonotype has a count of ten or more. The chain couples TRBV4-1 to TRBJ1-2, with D tentatively TRBD1 (6 bases). This CDR3 has 15 amino acids. With 2 bases removed from V and 3 bases from J, the gap between germline ends came to 13 bases. The germline gives CDR1 MGHRA, CDR2 YSYEKL. CDR3 loop: CASSQYRGPDYGYTF. In DNA form, the CDR3 reads TGCGCCAGCAGCCAATATCGGGGGCCCGACTATGGCTACACCTTC.

This chain links TRBV7-9 with TRBJ1-2; TRBD1 matches 7 bases. The CDR3 extends over 13 amino acids. Trimming took 5 bases from V and 13 from J; bases not matched to a gene: 13. Germline V CDR1 and CDR2: SEHNR, FQNEAQ (reference sequence). CDR3 sequence: CASSQHLQGRGTF. The DNA of the CDR3 is TGTGCCAGCAGCCAACACCTACAGGGGCGCGGCACCTTC.

In this sample, this clonotype turned up many times. The chain is built from TRBV20-1 and TRBJ1-5; 7 nucleotides agree with TRBD1. V dropped 6 bases and J dropped 5; count of bases not matched to a gene: 10. From germline, CDR1 is DFQATT and CDR2 SNEGSKA (reference sequence). The CDR3 loop spans 14 amino acids. CDR3 bases: TGCAGTGCCATTTCCCAAACAGGGGATCAGCCCCAGCATTTT. Translated: CSAISQTGDQPQHF.

This clonotype was detected a few times. This chain joins TRBV7-6 and TRBJ2-5; 8 bases are shared with TRBD2. The CDR3 has 15 residues. The germline gives CDR1 SGHVS, CDR2 FNYEAQ. V gave up 1 base and J gave up 5 bases; unmatched junction bases: 6. Here the CDR3 DNA reads TGTGCCAGCAGCTTAGTACTAGCGGTGGGGGAGACCCAGTACTTC. Translating it yields CASSLVLAVGETQYF.

This clonotype occurred many times. The chain recombines TRBV29-1 with TRBJ2-1, with TRBD2 matching over 10 bases. Germline CDR1 is SQVTM and CDR2 is ANQGSEA. V shed 4 bases and J 1 base; nucleotides not matched to a gene: 7. This CDR3 has 16 residues. The CDR3 protein is CSVAILAGGSYNEQFF. The CDR3 DNA sequence: TGCAGCGTTGCAATCTTAGCGGGAGGTTCCTACAATGAGCAGTTCTTC.

In its sample, this clonotype was seen a few times. The genes are TRBV7-9 and TRBJ1-4; weak D call: TRBD1 (5 bases). Per the germline V gene, CDR1 is SEHNR and CDR2 is FQNEAQ (reference sequence). The CDR3 is 15 residues long. Trimming pared 1 base from V and 6 bases from J, leaving 12 bases between. Here the CDR3 DNA reads TGTGCCAGCAGCTTAGGGGCGGGACGGGATGAAAAACTGTTTTTT. It encodes CASSLGAGRDEKLFF.

This clonotype was observed at least ten times. The gene calls are TRBV11-2 and TRBJ1-4; D is unresolved. The CDR3 is 13 residues long. V lost 1 base and J 8 bases, leaving 8 bases between the germline ends. Germline V gene sequence: CDR1 SGHAT, CDR2 FQNNGV. The CDR3 spells CASSLGGFEKLFF. CDR3 coding DNA: TGTGCCAGCAGCTTAGGAGGGTTCGAAAAACTGTTTTTT.

This clonotype was counted many times. The chain has TRBV9 and TRBJ2-1; TRBD1 might be the D (5 bases). The CDR3 extends over 15 amino acids. V dropped 0 bases and J dropped 2 bases, with 9 bases sitting between them. Per germline, CDR1 SGDLS and CDR2 YYNGEE. DNA for the CDR3: TGTGCCAGCAGCGTAGTGGCAGGGACCTACAATGAGCAGTTCTTC. This sequence encodes CASSVVAGTYNEQFF.

There are many counts of this clonotype. The chain combines TRBV29-1 with TRBJ2-1, with 16 bases that match TRBD2. With 3 bases clipped from V and 9 bases from J, the junction kept 5 bases outside the gene matches. The CDR3 is made up of 15 amino acids. The germline CDR1 and CDR2 sequences are SQVTM and ANQGSEA. The CDR3 loop reads CSVDIGTSGRAEQFF. The DNA of the CDR3 is TGCAGCGTTGATATCGGGACTAGCGGGAGGGCTGAGCAGTTCTTC.

This clonotype showed up just a few times. J is TRBJ2-5 and V is TRBV12-3 or TRBV12-4; D uncertain. The CDR3 totals 16 residues. Trimming removed 6 bases from V and 1 base from J, with 18 bases in between. The CDR3 bases are TGTGCCAGCAGCCGTAGACGGAGTCTTATCCAAGAGACCCAGTACTTC. Translating gives CASSRRRSLIQETQYF.

The V gene is TRBV29-1, the J gene TRBJ1-4; the match to TRBD1 covers 7 bases. From germline, CDR1 is SQVTM and CDR2 ANQGSEA. V gave up 5 bases and J gave up 7 bases; unmatched junction bases: 4. This CDR3 is 12 amino acids long. CDR3 protein: CSVRQGGEKLFF. For the CDR3, the DNA is TGCAGCGTTAGGCAGGGGGGTGAAAAACTGTTTTTT.

This clonotype came up a few times. The genes are TRBV11-2 and TRBJ2-1; possible D gene TRBD2, 5 bases. The CDR3 is 16 residues long. CDR1 is SGHAT, CDR2 FQNNGV, per germline. The V end was cut by 0 bases, the J end by 9 bases, with 18 bases between. The CDR3: CASSLEAEAPAGEQFF. In nucleotides, the CDR3 is TGTGCCAGCAGCTTAGAGGCGGAGGCCCCCGCGGGTGAGCAGTTCTTC.

This clonotype has a count of ten or more. V and J are TRBV3-1 and TRBJ2-6; D remains unclear. This CDR3 has 15 amino acids. CDR1 and CDR2 from the germline V gene are LGHDT and YNNKEL (reference sequence). Trimming pared 4 bases from V and 4 bases from J, leaving 11 bases between. The CDR3 DNA reads as TGTGCCAGCAGCCTGAAGGGCTCCGGGGCCAACGTCCTGACTTTC. It specifies CASSLKGSGANVLTF.